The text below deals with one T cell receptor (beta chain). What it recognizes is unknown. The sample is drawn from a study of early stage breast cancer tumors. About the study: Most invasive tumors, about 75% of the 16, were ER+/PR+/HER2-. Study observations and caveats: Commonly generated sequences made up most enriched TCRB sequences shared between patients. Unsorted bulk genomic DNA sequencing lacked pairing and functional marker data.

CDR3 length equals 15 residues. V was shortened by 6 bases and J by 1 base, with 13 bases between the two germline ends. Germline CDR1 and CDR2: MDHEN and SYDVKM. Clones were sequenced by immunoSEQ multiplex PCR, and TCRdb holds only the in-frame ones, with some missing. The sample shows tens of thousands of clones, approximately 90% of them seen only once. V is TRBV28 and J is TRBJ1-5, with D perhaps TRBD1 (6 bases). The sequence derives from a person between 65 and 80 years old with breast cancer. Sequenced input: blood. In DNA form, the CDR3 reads TGTGCCAGCAGGACTCAGGGACAAAGCAATCAGCCCCAGCATTTT. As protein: CASRTQGQSNQPQHF.